This paragraph reports one T cell receptor (beta chain). The age range of participants was about 18 to 89 years, with residence in about two dozen US areas. In the source study's methods: Reference gene primer amplification gave nucleated cell count estimates. Sequencing was performed with immunoSEQ multiplex PCR; in TCRdb, only in-frame clones are kept and a portion is missing. D and trimming were read from the DNA, whereas the V and J calls and clone size are those reported in that table. The table includes 150,000 to 200,000 clones, roughly 88% detected once. This CDR3 is 15 amino acids long. V was clipped by 0 bases and J by 0 bases; unmatched bases: 0. Germline CDR1 MNHEY, CDR2 SVGAGI. These data originate in a study of blood T cell repertoires in COVID-19. About the research overall: Samples came from the United States, Italy and Spain, spanning acute and convalescent COVID-19.

The receptor was isolated from a woman aged 45-65 years who had recovered from COVID-19. The sequencing input was PBMCs or T cells enriched from blood (not recorded which). The chain links TRBV6-5 to TRBJ2-7, with TRBD1 identical over 9 bases. CDR3 amino acids: CASSYSTGGSYEQYF. The DNA for the CDR3 is TGTGCCAGCAGTTACTCGACAGGGGGCTCCTACGAGCAGTACTTC.